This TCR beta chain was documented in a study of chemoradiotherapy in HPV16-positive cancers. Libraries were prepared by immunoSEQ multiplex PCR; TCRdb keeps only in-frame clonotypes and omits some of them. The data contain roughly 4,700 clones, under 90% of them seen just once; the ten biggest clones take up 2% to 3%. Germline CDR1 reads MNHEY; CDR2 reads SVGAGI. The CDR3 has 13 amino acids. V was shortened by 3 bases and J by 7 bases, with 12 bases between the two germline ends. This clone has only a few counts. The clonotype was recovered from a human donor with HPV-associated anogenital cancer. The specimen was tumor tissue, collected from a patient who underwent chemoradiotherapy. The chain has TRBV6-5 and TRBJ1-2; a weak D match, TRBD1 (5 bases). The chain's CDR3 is CASSYGAGGGYTF. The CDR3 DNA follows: TGTGCCAGCAGTTATGGGGCCGGGGGTGGCTACACCTTC.